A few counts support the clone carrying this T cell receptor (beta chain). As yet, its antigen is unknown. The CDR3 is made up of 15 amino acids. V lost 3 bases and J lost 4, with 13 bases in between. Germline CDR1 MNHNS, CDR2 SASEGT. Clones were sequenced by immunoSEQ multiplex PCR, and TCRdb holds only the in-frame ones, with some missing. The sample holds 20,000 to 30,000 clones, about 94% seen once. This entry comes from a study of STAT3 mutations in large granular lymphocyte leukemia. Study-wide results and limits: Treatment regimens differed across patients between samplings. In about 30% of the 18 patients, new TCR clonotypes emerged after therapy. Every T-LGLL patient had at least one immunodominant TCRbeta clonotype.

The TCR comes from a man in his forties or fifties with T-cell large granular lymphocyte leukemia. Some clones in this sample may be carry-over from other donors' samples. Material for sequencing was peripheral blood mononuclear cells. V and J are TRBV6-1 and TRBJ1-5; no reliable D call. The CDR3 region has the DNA TGTGCCAGCAGTGAGGCAGGATGGCTTAATCAGCCCCAGCATTTT. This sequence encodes CASSEAGWLNQPQHF.